The 9 T cell receptor beta chains below all came from one sample that was sequenced in a study of blood T cells in healthy people across ages. Combining a sample-barcoded 5' primer with a J-beta primer mix, a second PCR ran for 7 to 11 cycles. TCRdb fed the 5' RACE reads into MiXCR, producing one record per CDR3 protein. The sample consists of about 970,000 distinct CDR3 sequences, about 53% of them appearing once. Source material: blood. These receptors were taken from a woman aged 60 to 75 in good health.

This sequence joins TRBV20-1 and TRBJ2-1; D ambiguous. The germline V and J ends were trimmed by 2 bases and 6 bases, with 14 bases remaining between them. The V gene's germline CDR1 is DFQATT and CDR2 SNEGSKA (reference sequence). The CDR3 totals 14 residues. CDR3: CSARPVLNVNEQFF. The CDR3 DNA is TGCAGTGCTAGACCCGTTTTAAATGTCAATGAGCAGTTCTTC.

This clonotype was observed a few times. The chain links TRBV5-1 to TRBJ2-6; 7 bases agree with TRBD1. Germline V gene data show CDR1 as SGHRS and CDR2 as YFSETQ. The trim removed 2 bases at V and 3 bases at J, leaving 5 bases unmatched. The CDR3 has 16 amino acids. CDR3 sequence (DNA): TGCGCCAGCAGCTTCGAGGGGGCGAGTGGGGCCAACGTCCTGACTTTC. Protein product: CASSFEGASGANVLTF.

The rearrangement uses TRBV20-1 and TRBJ2-5; 11 bases agree with TRBD2. V trimming: 2 bases; J trimming: 2 bases; junction bases outside the gene matches: 13. The CDR3 sequence is 18 residues long. CDR1 is DFQATT and CDR2 is SNEGSKA in the germline V gene (reference sequence). The CDR3 sequence is CSARSSTSGRSVQETQYF. CDR3 sequence (DNA): TGCAGTGCTAGAAGTTCCACTAGCGGGAGAAGTGTTCAAGAGACCCAGTACTTC.

This clonotype was picked up a small number of times. This chain links TRBV7-2 with TRBJ2-3; the match to TRBD2 covers 15 bases. After removal of 5 bases from V and 6 bases from J, the junction contained 9 bases not matched to a gene. The CDR3 is made up of 17 amino acids. The germline V gene has CDR1 SGHTA and CDR2 FQGNSA. CDR3 in amino acids: CASSLRTSGRVGDTQYF. The CDR3 coding sequence is TGTGCCAGCAGCCTAAGGACTAGCGGGAGGGTAGGCGATACGCAGTATTTT.

The chain carries TRBV2 and TRBJ2-1; 9 bases align to TRBD1. TRBJ2-7 explains the end of the DNA better; the J call may be wrong. CDR3 length: 15 residues. Per the germline V gene, CDR1 is SNHLY and CDR2 is FYNNEI. The CDR3 DNA is TGTGCCAGCAGAGGACAGGGGAGCTCCTACAATGAGCAGTACTTC. Translated, it gives CASRGQGSSYNEQYF.

The chain recombines TRBV7-2 with TRBJ2-1, with D possibly being TRBD1 or TRBD2 (5 bases each). The CDR3 runs to 16 residues. V dropped 5 bases and J dropped 0 bases, with 14 bases sitting between them. Germline V gene data show CDR1 as SGHTA and CDR2 as FQGNSA. The CDR3 DNA sequence: TGTGCCAGCAGCCCCGGGCTTGGGGGCTCCTACAATGAGCAGTTCTTC. Translation gives CASSPGLGGSYNEQFF.

This chain uses TRBV12-3 or TRBV12-4 with TRBJ2-1; D is unclear. Trimming stripped 3 bases from V and 2 bases from J, with 8 bases between. There are 14 residues in the CDR3. CDR3 nucleotide sequence: TGTGCCAGCAGTTTCCATCAGGCCTACAATGAGCAGTTCTTC. It translates to CASSFHQAYNEQFF.

As for this clonotype: This may arise from a read error, as a much more abundant clone is one base away. V and J are TRBV29-1 and TRBJ2-5; D is possibly TRBD1 (6 bases). V lost 3 bases, J lost 0 bases, and 11 bases lay in between. CDR1 SQVTM and CDR2 ANQGSEA come from the germline V gene. This CDR3 is 14 amino acids long. CDR3: CSVDQDSDQETQYF. The CDR3 nucleotides are TGCAGCGTTGATCAGGACAGCGACCAAGAGACCCAGTACTTC.

There are a few counts of this clonotype. J is TRBJ1-2 and V is TRBV7-9; 8 bases map to TRBD1. The CDR3 runs 15 residues. J lost 4 bases, V lost 5 bases, and 9 bases had no gene match. Germline CDR1 is SEHNR and CDR2 is FQNEAQ (reference sequence). In nucleotides, the CDR3 is TGTGCCAGCAGCCCTGGACAGGGTTCGGGCTATGGCTACACCTTC. This sequence encodes CASSPGQGSGYGYTF. Looking up the rest from reference TRBV7-9 and TRBJ1-2 gives the full variable domain: DTGVSQNPRHKITKRGQNVTFRCDPISEHNRLYWYRQTLGQGPEFLTYFQNEAQLEKSRLLSDRFSAERPKGSFSTLEIQRTEQGDSAMYLCASSPGQGSGYGYTFGSGTRLTVV.